These 14 T cell receptor beta chains originate from one sample sequenced in a study of T cell responses to AZD1222 COVID-19 vaccine. Clones were read by immunoSEQ multiplex PCR, and TCRdb kept only the in-frame ones, dropping some. The profile shows approximately 170,000 clones, just over 90% of them singletons. The sequencing used peripheral blood, collected 28 days after the second AZD1222 dose. Source of these receptors: an adult who received the AZD1222 COVID-19 vaccine.

V usage is TRBV6-5 and J usage is TRBJ1-1; D is perhaps TRBD1 (5 bases). V gave up 10 bases and J gave up 0 bases, with 12 bases separating them. CDR1 and CDR2 (germline): MNHEY, SVGAGI. The CDR3 spans 13 residues. CDR3 amino acids: CAIGGRMNTEAFF. The CDR3 DNA is TGTGCCATCGGGGGGAGGATGAACACTGAAGCTTTCTTT.

The rearrangement joins TRBV5-6 to TRBJ1-2, with no clear D. Germline V gene lookup returns CDR1 SGHDT and CDR2 YYEEEE. The CDR3 has 12 residues. V shed 0 bases and J shed 4 bases, with 4 bases lying between them. This CDR3 is CASSLGAYGYTF. The CDR3 DNA is TGTGCCAGCAGCTTGGGGGCCTATGGCTACACCTTC.

The rearrangement links TRBV5-5 to TRBJ1-1, with 9 positions matching TRBD1. CDR1 and CDR2 (germline): SGHKS, YYEKEE (reference sequence). CDR3 length equals 15 residues. Trimming took 3 bases from V and 0 from J; bases not matched to a gene: 3. The CDR3 here is CASSSTGGLNTEAFF. The CDR3 DNA follows: TGTGCCAGCAGCTCCACAGGGGGCTTGAACACTGAAGCTTTCTTT.

The chain has TRBV5-4 and TRBJ2-7, with 9 bases fitting TRBD1. Trimming took 4 bases from V and 5 from J; bases not matched to a gene: 10. The CDR3 contains 15 residues. Germline lookup yields CDR1 SGHNT and CDR2 YYREEE (reference sequence). In DNA, the CDR3 is TGTGCCAGCAGCCTACCGGGACAGGGTATCAACGAGCAGTACTTC. Translating it yields CASSLPGQGINEQYF.

Concerning this clone itself: The identical CDR3 is also encoded by other nucleotide sequences in the sample. The V gene is TRBV6-5, the J gene TRBJ1-1, with a weak D call TRBD1 (5 bases). Per germline, CDR1 MNHEY and CDR2 SVGAGI. Trimming took off 2 bases at V and 2 bases at J, with 9 bases between the two ends. The CDR3 runs 14 residues. The chain's CDR3 is CASSYGGTNTEAFF. In DNA form, the CDR3 reads TGTGCCAGCAGTTACGGGGGGACCAACACTGAAGCTTTCTTT.

The chain has TRBV7-8 and TRBJ1-2; 7 bases map to TRBD1. The CDR3 is made up of 17 amino acids. The germline V gene has CDR1 SGHVS and CDR2 FQNEAQ. V gave up 2 bases and J gave up 3 bases; unmatched junction bases: 12. The CDR3 here is CASSLLPTGEADYGYTF. The CDR3 bases are TGTGCCAGCAGCTTACTCCCCACAGGGGAGGCCGACTATGGCTACACCTTC. The complete variable domain, with remaining parts taken from reference TRBV7-8 and TRBJ1-2, reads GAGVSQSPRYKVAKRGQDVALRCDPISGHVSLFWYQQALGQGPEFLTYFQNEAQLDKSGLPSDRFFAERPEGSVSTLKIQRTQQEDSAVYLCASSLLPTGEADYGYTFGSGTRLTVV.

The chain joins TRBV19 to TRBJ2-7; 7 nucleotides match TRBD1. J gave up 6 bases and V 5 bases, and 10 bases lay outside the gene matches. The CDR3 length is 14 residues. The germline V gene encodes CDR1 LNHDA and CDR2 SQIVND (reference sequence). CDR3 sequence (DNA): TGTGCCAGTAGTGCCAGGGGGTGGGCTGGCGAGCAGTACTTC. Protein sequence: CASSARGWAGEQYF.

The rearrangement joins TRBV9 to TRBJ1-1; 8 bases are a match to TRBD1. CDR1 and CDR2 from the germline V gene are SGDLS and YYNGEE. The V gene end was trimmed by 0 bases and the J gene end by 4 bases; junction bases not matched to a gene: 5. The CDR3 is 15 residues long. The CDR3 loop reads CASSVVQGAATEAFF. DNA of the CDR3: TGTGCCAGCAGCGTAGTTCAGGGGGCGGCCACTGAAGCTTTCTTT.

J is TRBJ2-1 and V is TRBV19, with 12 bases aligning to TRBD2. The CDR3 sequence is 17 residues long. Germline-derived CDR1 and CDR2 are LNHDA and SQIVND (reference sequence). Trimming took 6 bases from V and 8 from J; bases not matched to a gene: 14. CDR3 sequence reads: CASSARGLAGGSYEQFF. CDR3 in DNA: TGTGCCAGTAGCGCCCGGGGTCTAGCGGGGGGGTCCTATGAGCAGTTCTTC.

The chain uses TRBV4-1 and TRBJ1-1, with D unclear. This CDR3 region has 13 residues. V shed 1 base and J shed 5 bases, with 8 bases lying between them. From germline, CDR1 is MGHRA and CDR2 YSYEKL. This CDR3 reads CASSQAVTTEAFF. In DNA form, the CDR3 reads TGCGCCAGCAGCCAAGCGGTGACGACTGAAGCTTTCTTT.

This chain connects TRBV5-1 to TRBJ2-3; the match to TRBD1 covers 10 bases. The CDR3 loop spans 15 amino acids. The ends lost 4 bases at V and 2 bases at J; junction bases unmatched: 4. CDR1 is SGHRS, CDR2 YFSETQ, per germline. CDR3 nucleotides: TGCGCCAGCAGCCCCGGGACAGGGGTCACAGATACGCAGTATTTT. As protein: CASSPGTGVTDTQYF.

This chain uses TRBV9 with TRBJ2-1, with TRBD2 as a possible D gene (5 bases). The V end was cut by 2 bases, the J end by 8 bases, with 11 bases between. The CDR3 has 13 amino acids. Germline V lookup: CDR1 SGDLS, CDR2 YYNGEE. DNA for the CDR3: TGTGCCAGCAGCGTCCGGGGTGGGGATGAGCAGTTCTTC. Its protein product is CASSVRGGDEQFF.

The chain combines TRBV11-2 with TRBJ2-1; D could derive from TRBD1 or TRBD2 (6 bases each). The CDR3 loop spans 13 amino acids. Trimming took off 4 bases at V and 7 bases at J, with 11 bases between the two ends. The V gene's germline CDR1 is SGHAT and CDR2 FQNNGV. This chain's CDR3 is CASSYGGGNEQFF. The CDR3 DNA reads as TGTGCCAGCAGCTACGGAGGGGGGAATGAGCAGTTCTTC.

This clone was seen more than once but under ten times. This chain uses TRBV16 with TRBJ1-1; no reliable D call. The CDR3 length is 14 residues. The V and J ends lost 0 bases and 1 base respectively, with 6 bases between them. Germline loops: CDR1 KGHSY, CDR2 FQNENV. DNA of the CDR3: TGTGCCAGCAGCCAATCCTGGCGGAACACTGAAGCTTTCTTT. This sequence encodes CASSQSWRNTEAFF.